This T cell receptor beta chain appears in the sequencing data of a study of T cell repertoires in cytomegalovirus infection. In the study overall: Both recently identified HLA-C-restricted and well-studied HLA-B-restricted CMV epitopes were used in the study. Both a matching HLA type and CMV infection were indicated by public TCR beta signatures. Study-wide findings and caveats: The response measured ex vivo was dominated by TCR beta clonotypes (HLA-C-restricted and CMV-specific).

On this clonotype: Its antigen is as yet unknown.

MiXCR was run by TCRdb on the reads, yielding one entry per CDR3 protein. Of about 71,000 distinct CDR3 sequences in the sample, about 20% were seen once. Germline V gene lookup returns CDR1 SGHVS and CDR2 FNYEAQ. Germline trimming cut 4 bases from V and 1 base from J; bases unmatched to any gene: 4. CDR3 length equals 15 residues. The chain combines TRBV7-6 with TRBJ1-1; TRBD1 matches at 9 bases. This TCR derives from a human donor in good health (CMV status not recorded). Some clones in this sample may be carry-over from other donors' samples. The sample was CD8+ T cells from cultured PBMCs, taken from culture after CMV antigen stimulation. The CDR3 protein is CASSSQTGGNTEAFF. The CDR3 DNA follows: TGTGCCAGCAGCTCCCAGACAGGGGGGAACACTGAAGCTTTCTTT.